Following are 17 T cell receptor beta chains from one sample sequenced in a study of T-cell reconstitution after alpha-beta-depleted transplantation in children. It was with unique molecular identifiers that the TCRbeta library was prepared. TCRdb processed the PCR reads anew with MiXCR; each CDR3 protein has one entry. Of 750,000 to 950,000 distinct CDR3 sequences detected, about 16% appear once; the ten largest clones hold about 5%. Material: PBMCs, mostly from graft donor cells, obtained 360 days after TCRalphabeta/CD19-depleted stem cell transplant. The receptors shown here come from a male patient aged 10-17 years who had a stem cell transplant for acute lymphoblastic leukemia, so the T cells may come from the graft donor.

This chain connects TRBV20-1 to TRBJ2-1; 10 nucleotides align to TRBD2. CDR1 is DFQATT and CDR2 is SNEGSKA in the germline V gene (reference sequence). The CDR3 totals 14 residues. With V trimmed by 8 bases and J by 0 bases, 4 bases remained unmatched. In DNA, the CDR3 is TGCAGTCGAATAGCGGGAGGCTCCTACAATGAGCAGTTCTTC. Residues: CSRIAGGSYNEQFF.

This clonotype was recorded a few times. This chain connects TRBV5-1 to TRBJ2-1, with 14 bases lining up with TRBD2. CDR1 and CDR2 (germline): SGHRS, YFSETQ. This CDR3 is built from 16 residues. Trimming took 3 bases from V and 5 from J; bases not matched to a gene: 4. This CDR3 is CASSSTTSGRDNEQFF. The DNA of the CDR3 is TGCGCCAGCAGCTCAACGACTAGCGGGAGGGACAATGAGCAGTTCTTC.

This clonotype was observed at least ten times. The chain uses TRBV21-1 and TRBJ2-5. TRBV21-1 is a pseudogene locus. CDR3 length equals 14 residues. Here the CDR3 reads CASSNPPVQETQYF. Written as DNA, the CDR3 is TGTGCCAGCAGCAACCCACCAGTACAAGAGACCCAGTACTTC.

The chain links TRBV9 to TRBJ2-3, with 14 bases that match TRBD2. The CDR3 spans 19 residues. The germline CDR1 and CDR2 sequences are SGDLS and YYNGEE. J was trimmed by 1 base and V by 5 bases; bases with no gene match: 12. CDR3 loop: CASSHRGTSGSLGTDTQYF. CDR3 nucleotide sequence: TGTGCCAGCAGTCACAGGGGGACTAGCGGGAGCCTTGGCACAGATACGCAGTATTTT.

As for this clonotype: Lacking the conserved final phenylalanine or tryptophan, this CDR3 likely reflects a read error. This chain joins TRBV6-5 and TRBJ2-5, with 14 bases fitting TRBD2. The V segment lost 4 bases and the J segment 4 bases; nucleotides outside the gene matches: 11. The CDR3 has 18 residues. The V gene's germline CDR1 is MNHEY and CDR2 SVGAGI. DNA for the CDR3: TGTGCCAGCAGTTCCGGGACTAGCGGGAGAGTGACGAGAGAGACCCAGTACATC. It is translated as CASSSGTSGRVTRETQYI.

The chain recombines TRBV10-3 with TRBJ1-5; D remains unclear. There are 17 residues in the CDR3. Germline V gives CDR1 ENHRY, CDR2 SYGVKD. The V end was cut by 2 bases, the J end by 0 bases, with 14 bases between. Here the CDR3 reads CAISEGPQPYSNQPQHF. CDR3 coding DNA: TGTGCCATCAGTGAGGGTCCCCAGCCATATAGCAATCAGCCCCAGCATTTT.

This sequence joins TRBV18 and TRBJ2-3; maybe TRBD1 (6 bases). The CDR3 is made up of 14 amino acids. The germline CDR1 and CDR2 sequences are KGHSH and LQKENI. With 8 bases removed from V and 0 bases from J, the gap between germline ends came to 12 bases. The DNA of the CDR3 is TGTGCCAGCCGTGGACAGATTAGCACAGATACGCAGTATTTT. Translation gives CASRGQISTDTQYF.

The genes are TRBV7-3 and TRBJ2-7; 13 nucleotides line up with TRBD2. CDR3 length: 16 residues. V shed 5 bases and J 3 bases; nucleotides not matched to a gene: 7. From germline, CDR1 is SGHTA and CDR2 FQGTGA. This CDR3 reads CASSKRTSGSNYEQYF. The CDR3 DNA reads as TGTGCCAGCAGCAAACGGACTAGCGGGAGCAACTACGAGCAGTACTTC.

This clonotype showed up many times. The chain combines TRBV27 with TRBJ2-7; D perhaps matches TRBD2 (6 bases). The CDR3 length is 14 residues. V gave up 6 bases and J gave up 5 bases, with 17 bases separating them. CDR1 and CDR2 (germline): MNHEY, SMNVEV (reference sequence). CDR3 amino acids: CASSPLGTPHEQYF. The CDR3 DNA is TGTGCCAGCAGCCCCTTGGGGACTCCACACGAGCAGTACTTC.

The genes are TRBV14 and TRBJ2-2; 8 nucleotides align to TRBD2. In germline, CDR1 is SGHDN, CDR2 FVKESK. The length of the CDR3 is 17 residues. V was pared by 0 bases and J by 5 bases, with 8 bases of the junction left unmatched. CDR3: CASSQDRTGGRTGELFF. As DNA, the CDR3 is TGTGCCAGCAGCCAAGATCGAACGGGAGGGAGGACCGGGGAGCTGTTTTTT.

The V and J genes are TRBV7-2 and TRBJ1-1, with D perhaps matching TRBD1 (6 bases). V was clipped by 2 bases and J by 4 bases, with 11 bases between them. From germline, CDR1 is SGHTA and CDR2 FQGNSA. CDR3 length equals 14 residues. The CDR3 sequence is CASSLYREGTEAFF. Here the CDR3 DNA reads TGTGCCAGCAGCTTATACAGGGAGGGCACTGAAGCTTTCTTT.

This clonotype was found a few times. The gene calls are TRBV24-1 and TRBJ2-1; 9 nucleotides agree with TRBD2. Unmatched junction bases numbered 9, after V lost 0 bases and J lost 10 bases. This CDR3 comprises 16 residues. Per germline, CDR1 KGHDR and CDR2 SFDVKD. The CDR3 region is CATSDLRLAGSGEQFF. CDR3 DNA: TGTGCCACCAGTGATTTGAGGCTAGCGGGGAGTGGAGAGCAGTTCTTC.

The gene calls are TRBV5-1 and TRBJ1-1, with D unresolved. V lost 6 bases and J lost 2, with 23 bases in between. The germline V gene has CDR1 SGHRS and CDR2 YFSETQ. The CDR3 has 17 residues. CDR3 DNA: TGCGCCAGCACCGTGGAGATAGGGTGGAGACTAAACACTGAAGCTTTCTTT. Its translation is CASTVEIGWRLNTEAFF. Complete variable domain (other parts from reference TRBV5-1 and TRBJ1-1): KAGVTQTPRYLIKTRGQQVTLSCSPISGHRSVSWYQQTPGQGLQFLFEYFSETQRNKGNFPGRFSGRQFSNSRSEMNVSTLELGDSALYLCASTVEIGWRLNTEAFFGQGTRLTVV.

This chain connects TRBV11-1 to TRBJ2-7; the match to TRBD1 covers 7 bases. V lost 0 bases to trimming and J lost 2 bases; unmatched junction nucleotides: 13. The germline V gene has CDR1 SGHAT and CDR2 FQDESV (reference sequence). This CDR3 region has 18 residues. This chain's CDR3 is CASSLALIRGRFTYEQYF. As DNA, the CDR3 is TGTGCCAGCAGCTTAGCGCTAATTAGGGGGCGCTTCACCTACGAGCAGTACTTC.

V and J are TRBV15 and TRBJ1-1; possible D gene TRBD1, 5 bases. Germline CDR1 and CDR2: LNHNV and YYDKDF (reference sequence). V was trimmed by 1 base and J by 4 bases, leaving 10 bases between them. The CDR3 contains 14 residues. The CDR3 DNA reads TGTGCCACCAGCAGAGTAAAGGGGTTCACTGAAGCTTTCTTT. It specifies CATSRVKGFTEAFF.

In its sample, this clonotype was seen a few times. The chain links TRBV15 to TRBJ2-7; D not resolved. The CDR3 has 15 amino acids. CDR1 and CDR2 from the germline V gene are LNHNV and YYDKDF (reference sequence). Deletions cut 0 bases from V and 3 bases from J, with 12 bases between. CDR3 loop: CATSREWAQFYEQYF. The CDR3, as DNA: TGTGCCACCAGCAGAGAGTGGGCACAGTTCTACGAGCAGTACTTC.

This clonotype was seen a handful of times. The J gene is TRBJ1-2, the V gene TRBV7-8, with 7 bases fitting TRBD1. After removal of 5 bases from V and 4 bases from J, the junction contained 19 bases not matched to a gene. The CDR3 runs to 18 residues. Germline lookup yields CDR1 SGHVS and CDR2 FQNEAQ. CDR3 sequence (DNA): TGTGCCAGCAGCCCGAGACAGGGCCTCTTACTGTTAGGCTATGGCTACACCTTC. Its translation: CASSPRQGLLLLGYGYTF.